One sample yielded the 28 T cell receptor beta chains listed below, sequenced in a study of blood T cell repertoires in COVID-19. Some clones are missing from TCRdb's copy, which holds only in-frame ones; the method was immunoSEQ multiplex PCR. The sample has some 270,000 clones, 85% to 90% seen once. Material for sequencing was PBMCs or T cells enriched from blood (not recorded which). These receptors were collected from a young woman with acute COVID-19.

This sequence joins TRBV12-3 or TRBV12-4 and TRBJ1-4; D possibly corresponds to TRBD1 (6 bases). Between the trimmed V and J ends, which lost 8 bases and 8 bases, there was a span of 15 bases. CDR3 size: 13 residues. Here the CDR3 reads CASATGPGEKLFF. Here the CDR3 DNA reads TGTGCCAGCGCCACAGGGCCCGGGGAAAAACTGTTTTTT.

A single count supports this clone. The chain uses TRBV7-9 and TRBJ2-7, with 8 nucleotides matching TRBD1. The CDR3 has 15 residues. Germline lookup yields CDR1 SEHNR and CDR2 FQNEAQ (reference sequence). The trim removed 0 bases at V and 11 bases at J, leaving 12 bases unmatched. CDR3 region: CASSLALGQGGSKYF. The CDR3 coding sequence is TGTGCCAGCAGCTTAGCGCTCGGACAGGGCGGTTCTAAGTACTTC.

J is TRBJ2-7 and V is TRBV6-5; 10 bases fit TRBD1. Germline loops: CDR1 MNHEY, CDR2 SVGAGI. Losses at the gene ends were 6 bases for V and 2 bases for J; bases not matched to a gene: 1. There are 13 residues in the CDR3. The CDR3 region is CASRTGGPYEQYF. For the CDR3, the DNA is TGTGCCAGCAGGACAGGGGGCCCCTACGAGCAGTACTTC.

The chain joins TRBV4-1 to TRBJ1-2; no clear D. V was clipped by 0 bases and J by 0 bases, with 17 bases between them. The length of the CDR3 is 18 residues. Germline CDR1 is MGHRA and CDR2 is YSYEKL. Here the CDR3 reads CASSQDLPRTGANYGYTF. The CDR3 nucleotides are TGCGCCAGCAGCCAAGATCTTCCCCGGACGGGAGCTAACTATGGCTACACCTTC.

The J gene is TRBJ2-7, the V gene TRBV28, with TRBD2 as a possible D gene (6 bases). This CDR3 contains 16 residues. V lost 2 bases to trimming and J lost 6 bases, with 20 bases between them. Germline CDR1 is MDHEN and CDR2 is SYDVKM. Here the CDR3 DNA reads TGTGCCAGCAGTTTAAGCGGACAACAAGGGAGGTCCGAGCAGTACTTC. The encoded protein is CASSLSGQQGRSEQYF. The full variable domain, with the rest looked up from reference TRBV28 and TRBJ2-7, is DVKVTQSSRYLVKRTGEKVFLECVQDMDHENMFWYRQDPGLGLRLIYFSYDVKMKEKGDIPEGYSVSREKKERFSLILESASTNQTSMYLCASSLSGQQGRSEQYFGPGTRLTVT.

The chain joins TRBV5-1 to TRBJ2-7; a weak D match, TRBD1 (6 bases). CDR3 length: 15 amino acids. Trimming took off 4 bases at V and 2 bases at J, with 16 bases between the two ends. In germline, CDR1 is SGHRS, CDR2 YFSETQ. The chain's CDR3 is CASSPDQGSPYEQYF. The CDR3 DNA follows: TGCGCCAGCAGCCCGGACCAGGGGAGTCCCTACGAGCAGTACTTC. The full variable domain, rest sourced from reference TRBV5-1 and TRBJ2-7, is KAGVTQTPRYLIKTRGQQVTLSCSPISGHRSVSWYQQTPGQGLQFLFEYFSETQRNKGNFPGRFSGRQFSNSRSEMNVSTLELGDSALYLCASSPDQGSPYEQYFGPGTRLTVT.

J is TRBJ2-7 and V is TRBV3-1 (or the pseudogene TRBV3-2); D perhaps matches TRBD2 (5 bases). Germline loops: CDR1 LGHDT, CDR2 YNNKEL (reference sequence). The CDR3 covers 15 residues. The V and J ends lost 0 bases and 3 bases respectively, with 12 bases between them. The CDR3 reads CASSQDGRLRYEQYF. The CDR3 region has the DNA TGTGCCAGCAGCCAAGATGGGAGACTACGCTACGAGCAGTACTTC.

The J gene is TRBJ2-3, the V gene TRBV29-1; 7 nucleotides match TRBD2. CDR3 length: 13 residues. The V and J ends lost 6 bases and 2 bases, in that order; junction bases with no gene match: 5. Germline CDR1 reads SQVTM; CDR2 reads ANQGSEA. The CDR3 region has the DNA TGCAGCGTAGAGACTAGCTACACAGATACGCAGTATTTT. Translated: CSVETSYTDTQYF.

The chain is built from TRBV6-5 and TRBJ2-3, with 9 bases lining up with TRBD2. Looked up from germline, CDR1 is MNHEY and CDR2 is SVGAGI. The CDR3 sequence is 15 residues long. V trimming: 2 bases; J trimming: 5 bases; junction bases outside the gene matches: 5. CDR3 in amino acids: CASSYGGRALDTQYF. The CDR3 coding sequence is TGTGCCAGCAGTTACGGCGGGAGGGCCCTAGATACGCAGTATTTT.

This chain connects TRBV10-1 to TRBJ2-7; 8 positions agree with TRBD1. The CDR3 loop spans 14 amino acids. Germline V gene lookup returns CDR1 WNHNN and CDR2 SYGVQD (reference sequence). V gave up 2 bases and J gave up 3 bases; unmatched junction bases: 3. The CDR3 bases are TGCGCCAGCAGTGAGGGGACAGGAGTCTACGAGCAGTACTTC. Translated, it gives CASSEGTGVYEQYF.

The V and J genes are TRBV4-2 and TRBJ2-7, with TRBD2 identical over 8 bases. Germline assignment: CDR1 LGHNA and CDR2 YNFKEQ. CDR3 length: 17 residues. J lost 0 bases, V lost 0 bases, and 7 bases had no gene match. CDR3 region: CASSQDRGGRSSYEQYF. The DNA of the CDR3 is TGTGCCAGCAGCCAAGATAGGGGCGGGAGGAGCTCCTACGAGCAGTACTTC.

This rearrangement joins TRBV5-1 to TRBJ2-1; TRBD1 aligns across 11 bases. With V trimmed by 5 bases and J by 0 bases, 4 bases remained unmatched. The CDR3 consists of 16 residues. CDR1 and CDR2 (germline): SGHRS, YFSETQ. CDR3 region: CASRGTGGNSYNEQFF. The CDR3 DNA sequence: TGCGCCAGCAGGGGGACAGGGGGGAACTCCTACAATGAGCAGTTCTTC. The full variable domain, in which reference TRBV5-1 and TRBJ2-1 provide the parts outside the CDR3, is KAGVTQTPRYLIKTRGQQVTLSCSPISGHRSVSWYQQTPGQGLQFLFEYFSETQRNKGNFPGRFSGRQFSNSRSEMNVSTLELGDSALYLCASRGTGGNSYNEQFFGPGTRLTVL.

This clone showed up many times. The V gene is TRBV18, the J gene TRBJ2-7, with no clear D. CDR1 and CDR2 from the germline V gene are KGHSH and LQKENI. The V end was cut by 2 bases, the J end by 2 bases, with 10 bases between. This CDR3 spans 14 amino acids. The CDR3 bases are TGTGCCAGCTCACCAGCCGGGTTCCCCTACGAGCAGTACTTC. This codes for CASSPAGFPYEQYF.

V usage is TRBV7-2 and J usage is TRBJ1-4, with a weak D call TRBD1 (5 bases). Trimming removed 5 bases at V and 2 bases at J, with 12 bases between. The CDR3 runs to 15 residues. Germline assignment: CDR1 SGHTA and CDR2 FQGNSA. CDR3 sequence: CASSDIGGTNEKLFF. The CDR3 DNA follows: TGTGCCAGCAGCGATATCGGGGGGACTAATGAAAAACTGTTTTTT.

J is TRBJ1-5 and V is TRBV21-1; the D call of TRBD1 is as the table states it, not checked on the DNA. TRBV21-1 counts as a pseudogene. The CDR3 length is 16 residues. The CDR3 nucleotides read TGTGCCAGCGCGAAAGTAATGACAGGGTATCTTCAGCCCCAGCATTTT. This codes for CASAKVMTGYLQPQHF.

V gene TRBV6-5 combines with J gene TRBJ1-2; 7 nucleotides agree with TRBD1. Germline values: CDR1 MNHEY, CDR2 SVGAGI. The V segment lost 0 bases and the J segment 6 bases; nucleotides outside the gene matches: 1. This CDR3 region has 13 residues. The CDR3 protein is CASSYSGGDGYTF. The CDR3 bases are TGTGCCAGCAGTTACTCAGGGGGCGATGGCTACACCTTC.

CDR3 in amino acids: CASSLVDRMRTGELFF. Written as DNA, the CDR3 is TGTGCCAGCAGCTTAGTCGACAGAATGAGGACCGGGGAGCTGTTTTTT. The chain links TRBV11-2 to TRBJ2-2; TRBD1 is a possible D gene (5 bases). Germline V gives CDR1 SGHAT, CDR2 FQNNGV. The V and J ends lost 1 base and 5 bases respectively, with 14 bases between them. The CDR3 is made up of 16 amino acids. Filled out from reference TRBV11-2 and TRBJ2-2, the complete variable domain reads EAGVAQSPRYKIIEKRQSVAFWCNPISGHATLYWYQQILGQGPKLLIQFQNNGVVDDSQLPKDRFSAERLKGVDSTLKIQPAKLEDSAVYLCASSLVDRMRTGELFFGEGSRLTVL.

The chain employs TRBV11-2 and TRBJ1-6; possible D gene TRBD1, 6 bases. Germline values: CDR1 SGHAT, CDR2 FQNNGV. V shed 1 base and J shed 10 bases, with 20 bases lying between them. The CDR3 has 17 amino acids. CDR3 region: CASSLASTGPMRSPLHF. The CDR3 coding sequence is TGTGCCAGCAGCTTAGCCTCGACAGGCCCTATGCGGTCACCCCTCCACTTT.

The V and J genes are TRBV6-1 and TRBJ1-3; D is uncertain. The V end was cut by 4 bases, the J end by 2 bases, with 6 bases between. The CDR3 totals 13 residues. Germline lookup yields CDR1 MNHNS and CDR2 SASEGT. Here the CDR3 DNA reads TGTGCCAGCAGTGTTGGGCCTGGAAACACCATATATTTT. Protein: CASSVGPGNTIYF.

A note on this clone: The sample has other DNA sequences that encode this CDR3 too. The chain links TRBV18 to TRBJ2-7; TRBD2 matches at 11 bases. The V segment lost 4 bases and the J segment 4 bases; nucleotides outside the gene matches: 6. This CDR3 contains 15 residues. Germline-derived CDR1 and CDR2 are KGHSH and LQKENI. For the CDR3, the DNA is TGTGCCAGCTCACGGCTAGCGGGAGGTTTTTACGAGCAGTACTTC. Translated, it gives CASSRLAGGFYEQYF.

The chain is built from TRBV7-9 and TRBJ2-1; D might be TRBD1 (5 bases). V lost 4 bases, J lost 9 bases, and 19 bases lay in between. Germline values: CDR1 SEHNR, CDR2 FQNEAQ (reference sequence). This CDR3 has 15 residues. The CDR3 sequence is CASSSRHLGVGEQFF. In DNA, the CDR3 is TGTGCCAGCAGCTCCCGCCATCTAGGGGTCGGTGAGCAGTTCTTC.

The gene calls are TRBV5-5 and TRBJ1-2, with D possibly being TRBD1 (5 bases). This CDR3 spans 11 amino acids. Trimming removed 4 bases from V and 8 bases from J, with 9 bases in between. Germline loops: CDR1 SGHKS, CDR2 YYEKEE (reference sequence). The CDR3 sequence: CASSVPGGYTF. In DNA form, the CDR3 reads TGTGCCAGCAGCGTCCCAGGGGGCTACACCTTC. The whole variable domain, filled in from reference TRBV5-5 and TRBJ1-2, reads DAGVTQSPTHLIKTRGQQVTLRCSPISGHKSVSWYQQVLGQGPQFIFQYYEKEERGRGNFPDRFSARQFPNYSSELNVNALLLGDSALYLCASSVPGGYTFGSGTRLTVV.

The CDR3 here is CASSLTGNYNEQFF. The DNA of the CDR3 is TGTGCCAGCAGCCTAACAGGGAACTACAATGAGCAGTTCTTC. J is TRBJ2-1 and V is TRBV11-3; D may be TRBD1 (6 bases). Deletions cut 5 bases from V and 3 bases from J, with 11 bases between. CDR3 length: 14 amino acids. Germline V gene sequence: CDR1 SGHNT, CDR2 YENEEA. The full variable domain, completed using reference TRBV11-3 and TRBJ2-1, is EAGVVQSPRYKIIEKKQPVAFWCNPISGHNTLYWYLQNLGQGPELLIRYENEEAVDDSQLPKDRFSAERLKGVDSTLKIQPAELGDSAVYLCASSLTGNYNEQFFGPGTRLTVL.

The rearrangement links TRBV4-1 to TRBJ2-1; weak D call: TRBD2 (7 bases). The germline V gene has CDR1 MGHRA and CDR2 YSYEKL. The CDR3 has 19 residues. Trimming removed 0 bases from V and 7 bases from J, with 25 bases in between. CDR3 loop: CASSQEGGPVMAGENEQFF. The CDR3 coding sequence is TGCGCCAGCAGCCAAGAGGGGGGGCCCGTGATGGCGGGAGAGAATGAGCAGTTCTTC.

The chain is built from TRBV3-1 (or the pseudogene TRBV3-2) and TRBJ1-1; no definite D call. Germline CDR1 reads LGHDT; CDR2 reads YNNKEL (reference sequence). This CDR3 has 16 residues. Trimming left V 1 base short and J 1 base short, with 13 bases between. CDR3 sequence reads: CASSQVIGLGNTEAFF. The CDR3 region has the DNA TGTGCCAGCAGCCAAGTTATCGGGTTAGGGAACACTGAAGCTTTCTTT.

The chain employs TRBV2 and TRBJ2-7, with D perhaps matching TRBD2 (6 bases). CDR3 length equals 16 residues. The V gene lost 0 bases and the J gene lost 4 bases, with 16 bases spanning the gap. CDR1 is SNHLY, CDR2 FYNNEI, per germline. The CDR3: CASSEAMRDWRYEQYF. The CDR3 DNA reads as TGTGCCAGCAGTGAAGCGATGCGGGACTGGAGGTACGAGCAGTACTTC.

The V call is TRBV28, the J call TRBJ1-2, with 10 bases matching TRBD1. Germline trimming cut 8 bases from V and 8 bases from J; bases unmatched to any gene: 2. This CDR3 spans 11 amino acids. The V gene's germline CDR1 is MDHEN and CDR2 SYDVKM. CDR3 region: CASRTGGGYTF. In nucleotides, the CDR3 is TGTGCCAGCCGGACAGGGGGAGGCTACACCTTC.

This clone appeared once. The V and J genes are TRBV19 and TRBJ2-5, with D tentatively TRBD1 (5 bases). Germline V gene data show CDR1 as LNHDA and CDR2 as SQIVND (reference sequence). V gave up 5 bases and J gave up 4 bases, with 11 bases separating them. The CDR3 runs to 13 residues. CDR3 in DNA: TGTGCCAGTAGTGGAGACAGCCTAGAGACCCAGTACTTC. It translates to CASSGDSLETQYF.